This entry lists 9 T cell receptor beta chains sequenced from one sample in a study of blood T cell repertoires in COVID-19. The repertoire was sequenced with immunoSEQ multiplex PCR; TCRdb's copy has only in-frame clones and lacks some. The sample contains 200,000 to 250,000 clones, approximately 86% of which appear only once. Sequencing was performed on peripheral blood. All receptors come from a woman in her twenties or thirties with COVID-19, enrolled during active disease.

The gene calls are TRBV6-5 and TRBJ2-5; 7 nucleotides align to TRBD2. The CDR3 is 16 amino acids. With 0 bases clipped from V and 5 bases from J, the junction kept 9 bases outside the gene matches. Germline V lookup: CDR1 MNHEY, CDR2 SVGAGI. CDR3 residues: CASSYSTLGGGETQYF. The CDR3 DNA reads TGTGCCAGCAGTTACTCGACGTTGGGGGGAGGGGAGACCCAGTACTTC.

This clone was seen a handful of times. The rearrangement joins TRBV10-3 to TRBJ2-2; D uncertain. V lost 3 bases and J 7 bases, leaving 3 bases between the germline ends. The CDR3 has 11 amino acids. Germline V gene data show CDR1 as ENHRY and CDR2 as SYGVKD. The CDR3 is CAISDNGELFF. CDR3 nucleotide sequence: TGTGCCATCAGTGATAACGGGGAGCTGTTTTTT.

The chain employs TRBV28 and TRBJ2-3; TRBD2 matches at 9 bases. CDR1 and CDR2 from the germline V gene are MDHEN and SYDVKM. J gave up 3 bases and V 6 bases, and 10 bases lay outside the gene matches. The length of the CDR3 is 16 residues. The CDR3 sequence: CASSLAGAGGTDTQYF. DNA for the CDR3: TGTGCCAGCAGCTTAGCGGGCGCGGGGGGGACAGATACGCAGTATTTT.

The chain is built from TRBV6-4 and TRBJ2-2, with no clear D. Per germline, CDR1 MRHNA and CDR2 SNTAGT. This CDR3 has 15 residues. The V end lost 0 bases, the J end lost 2 bases, and 7 bases lay between the germline ends. The CDR3 coding sequence is TGTGCCAGCAGTGACTCATCGGTTAACACCGGGGAGCTGTTTTTT. Translation: CASSDSSVNTGELFF.

Points on this clone: The sample contains more than one DNA sequence encoding this CDR3. V and J are TRBV7-3 and TRBJ2-2; tentatively, D is TRBD1 (6 bases). The germline V gene encodes CDR1 SGHTA and CDR2 FQGTGA. The CDR3 loop spans 14 amino acids. Trimming took off 1 base at V and 4 bases at J, with 7 bases between the two ends. The CDR3 region is CASSLRGGTGELFF. DNA for the CDR3: TGTGCCAGCAGCTTAAGAGGGGGCACCGGGGAGCTGTTTTTT.

The chain employs TRBV4-1 and TRBJ2-5, with TRBD2 matching over 11 bases. There are 17 residues in the CDR3. With 0 bases clipped from V and 7 bases from J, the junction kept 10 bases outside the gene matches. Germline V gene data show CDR1 as MGHRA and CDR2 as YSYEKL. Here the CDR3 reads CASSQEGVAGGPGTQYF. In nucleotides, the CDR3 is TGCGCCAGCAGCCAAGAGGGAGTAGCGGGGGGGCCGGGGACCCAGTACTTC.

J is TRBJ2-7 and V is TRBV6-6, with D hard to call. This CDR3 spans 12 amino acids. Germline V gene data show CDR1 as MNHNY and CDR2 as SVGAGI (reference sequence). Trimming cost V 4 bases and J 3 bases, with 7 bases left between them. The CDR3 here is CASSSLYYEQYF. The CDR3 nucleotides are TGTGCCAGCAGTTCCCTATACTACGAGCAGTACTTC.

V and J are TRBV28 and TRBJ1-6; 11 bases map to TRBD1. V shed 11 bases and J 8 bases; nucleotides not matched to a gene: 8. The CDR3 sequence is 14 residues long. Germline CDR1 and CDR2: MDHEN and SYDVKM. CDR3 region: CAGQGAHIYSPLHF. The CDR3 bases are TGTGCCGGACAGGGGGCCCATATTTATTCACCCCTCCACTTT.

The chain employs TRBV7-6 and TRBJ2-5; TRBD2 matches at 10 bases. V shed 2 bases and J 7 bases; nucleotides not matched to a gene: 7. The CDR3 has 15 residues. Looked up from germline, CDR1 is SGHVS and CDR2 is FNYEAQ. The CDR3 loop reads CASSLPSGGAGTQYF. CDR3 in DNA: TGTGCCAGCAGCTTACCTAGCGGGGGAGCAGGGACCCAGTACTTC.